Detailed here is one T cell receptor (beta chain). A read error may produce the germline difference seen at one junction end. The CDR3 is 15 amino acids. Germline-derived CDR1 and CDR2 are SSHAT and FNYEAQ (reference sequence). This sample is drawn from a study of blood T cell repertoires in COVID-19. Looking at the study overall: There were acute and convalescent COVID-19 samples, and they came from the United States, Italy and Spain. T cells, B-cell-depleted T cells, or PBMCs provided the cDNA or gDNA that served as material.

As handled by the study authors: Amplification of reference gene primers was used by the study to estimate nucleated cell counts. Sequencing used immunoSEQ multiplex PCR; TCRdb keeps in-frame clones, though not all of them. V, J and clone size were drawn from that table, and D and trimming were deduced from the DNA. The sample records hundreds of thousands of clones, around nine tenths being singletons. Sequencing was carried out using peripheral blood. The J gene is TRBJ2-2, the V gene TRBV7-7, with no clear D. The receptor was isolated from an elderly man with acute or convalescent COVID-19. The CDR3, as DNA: TGTGCTAGCAGCTTAGGCAGTTCGAACACCGGGGAGCTGTTTTTT. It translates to CASSLGSSNTGELFF. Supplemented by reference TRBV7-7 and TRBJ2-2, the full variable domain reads GAGVSQSPRYKVTKRGQDVTLRCDPISSHATLYWYQQALGQGPEFLTYFNYEAQPDKSGLPSDRFSAERPEGSISTLTIQRTEQRDSAMYRCASSLGSSNTGELFFGEGSRLTVL.